This T cell receptor (beta chain) was captured in a study of T cell responses to AZD1222 COVID-19 vaccine. Points from the study as a whole: With dominance at 160-218 and 743-854, vaccine-associated CD4 TCRs spanned spike. Among the donors, most were white British and more were female, and clonal diversity was possibly underestimated.

Here immunoSEQ multiplex PCR was the method, and the copy in TCRdb shows in-frame clones only, minus some. The sample consists of more than 140,000 clones, approximately 90% of them appearing once. Notes on this clone: Its antigen is unknown.

Looked up from germline, CDR1 is ENHRY and CDR2 is SYGVKD. Trimming stripped 2 bases from V and 2 bases from J, with 20 bases between. The CDR3 sequence is 18 residues long. The chain uses TRBV10-3 and TRBJ2-3; tentatively, D is TRBD2 (6 bases). The sequence was obtained from an adult in good health. Sample: peripheral blood, taken on day 0 of MenACWY control vaccination. Written as DNA, the CDR3 is TGTGCCATCAGTGAGCGTTTGGCTCGGCGGGGCGACACAGATACGCAGTATTTT. It codes for CAISERLARRGDTDTQYF.